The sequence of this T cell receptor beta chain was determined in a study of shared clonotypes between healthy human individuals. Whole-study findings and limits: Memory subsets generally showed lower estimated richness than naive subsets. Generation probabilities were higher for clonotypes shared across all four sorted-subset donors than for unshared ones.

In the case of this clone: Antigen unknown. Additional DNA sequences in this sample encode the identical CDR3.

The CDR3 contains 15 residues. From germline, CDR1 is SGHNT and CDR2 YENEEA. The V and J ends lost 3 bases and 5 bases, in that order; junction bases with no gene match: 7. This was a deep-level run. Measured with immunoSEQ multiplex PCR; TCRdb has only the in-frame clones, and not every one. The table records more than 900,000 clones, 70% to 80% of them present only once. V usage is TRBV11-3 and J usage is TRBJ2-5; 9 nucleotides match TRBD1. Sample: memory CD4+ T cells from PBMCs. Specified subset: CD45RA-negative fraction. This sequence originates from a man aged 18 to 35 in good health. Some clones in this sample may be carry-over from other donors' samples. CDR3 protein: CASSLGGTGGETQYF. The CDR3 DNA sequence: TGTGCCAGCAGCTTGGGGGGCACAGGGGGCGAGACCCAGTACTTC.